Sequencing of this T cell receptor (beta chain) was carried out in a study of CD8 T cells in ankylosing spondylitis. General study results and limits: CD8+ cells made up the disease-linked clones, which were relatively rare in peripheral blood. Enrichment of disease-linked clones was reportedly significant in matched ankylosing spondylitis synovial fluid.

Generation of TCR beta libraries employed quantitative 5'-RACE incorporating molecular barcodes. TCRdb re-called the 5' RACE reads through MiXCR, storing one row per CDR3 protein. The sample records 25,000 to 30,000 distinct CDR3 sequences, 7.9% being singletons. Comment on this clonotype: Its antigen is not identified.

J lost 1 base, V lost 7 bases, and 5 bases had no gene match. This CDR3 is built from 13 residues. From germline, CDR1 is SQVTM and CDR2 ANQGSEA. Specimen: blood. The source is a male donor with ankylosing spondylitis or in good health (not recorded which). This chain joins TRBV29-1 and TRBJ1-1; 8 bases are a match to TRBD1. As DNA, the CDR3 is TGCAGCGCCCCCGGACAGGGGAACACTGAAGCTTTCTTT. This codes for CSAPGQGNTEAFF.